These 25 T cell receptor beta chains originate from one sample sequenced in a study of STAT3 mutations in large granular lymphocyte leukemia. These receptors' targets are unknown. Study-level findings and limits: At least one immunodominant TCR beta clonotype appeared in every T-cell large granular lymphocyte leukemia patient.

Profiling relied on immunoSEQ multiplex PCR, and the TCRdb table lists in-frame clones only, not all of them. The sample lists about 3,100 clones; approximately 73% were seen once. Input material: peripheral blood mononuclear cells. The receptors were sampled from a middle-aged woman with T-cell large granular lymphocyte leukemia. Some clones in this sample may be carry-over from other donors' samples.

This clone was recorded a few times. V gene TRBV7-8 combines with J gene TRBJ2-5; 9 nucleotides line up with TRBD2. Germline trimming cut 0 bases from V and 1 base from J; bases unmatched to any gene: 12. CDR1 is SGHVS, CDR2 FQNEAQ, per germline. There are 19 residues in the CDR3. The CDR3 reads CASSLARVVAGDLQETQYF. CDR3 nucleotides: TGTGCCAGCAGCTTAGCGCGGGTAGTAGCGGGGGACCTCCAAGAGACCCAGTACTTC.

This clone has more than one count but fewer than ten. This rearrangement joins TRBV11-3 to TRBJ1-6, with D possibly being TRBD1 (5 bases). The CDR3 spans 18 residues. With 0 bases removed from V and 0 bases from J, the gap between germline ends came to 12 bases. CDR1 SGHNT and CDR2 YENEEA come from the germline V gene. CDR3 sequence: CASSLDQGGSSYNSPLHF. DNA of the CDR3: TGTGCCAGCAGCTTAGATCAGGGCGGAAGCTCCTATAATTCACCCCTCCACTTT.

The genes are TRBV7-9 and TRBJ2-3, with a weak D call TRBD2 (5 bases). Trimming left V 1 base short and J 2 bases short, with 10 bases between. Germline values: CDR1 SEHNR, CDR2 FQNEAQ (reference sequence). The CDR3 totals 15 residues. The CDR3 region is CASSLGGRITDTQYF. The DNA of the CDR3 is TGTGCCAGCAGCTTAGGTGGGAGAATCACAGATACGCAGTATTTT.

The chain joins TRBV29-1 to TRBJ1-1; TRBD1 agrees at 8 bases. The germline V gene encodes CDR1 SQVTM and CDR2 ANQGSEA. The CDR3 length is 13 residues. Trimming removed 6 bases from V and 2 bases from J; junction bases left unmatched: 5. DNA for the CDR3: TGCAGCGTCCGGACAGGGACTAACACTGAAGCTTTCTTT. Its protein product is CSVRTGTNTEAFF. The whole variable domain, filled in from reference TRBV29-1 and TRBJ1-1, reads SAVISQKPSRDICQRGTSLTIQCQVDSQVTMMFWYRQQPGQSLTLIATANQGSEATYESGFVIDKFPISRPNLTFSTLTVSNMSPEDSSIYLCSVRTGTNTEAFFGQGTRLTVV.

This chain joins TRBV18 and TRBJ2-7, with a weak D call TRBD2 (5 bases). The CDR3 loop spans 13 amino acids. The germline V gene has CDR1 KGHSH and CDR2 LQKENI. Trimming removed 4 bases at V and 2 bases at J, with 9 bases between. The DNA for the CDR3 is TGTGCCAGCTCACGAGCCGGGGCCTACGAGCAGTACTTC. It codes for CASSRAGAYEQYF. Full variable domain (rest looked up from reference TRBV18 and TRBJ2-7): NAGVMQNPRHLVRRRGQEARLRCSPMKGHSHVYWYRQLPEEGLKFMVYLQKENIIDESGMPKERFSAEFPKEGPSILRIQQVVRGDSAAYFCASSRAGAYEQYFGPGTRLTVT.

This clone was counted a few times. The gene calls are TRBV7-3 and TRBJ1-2; D perhaps matches TRBD1 (6 bases). The CDR3 runs to 14 residues. In germline, CDR1 is SGHTA, CDR2 FQGTGA. V lost 3 bases, J lost 2 bases, and 10 bases lay in between. The CDR3 protein is CASSLLDSNYGYTF. The CDR3 nucleotides are TGTGCCAGCAGCTTGTTGGACAGCAACTATGGCTACACCTTC.

The rearrangement joins TRBV5-1 to TRBJ1-1; D remains ambiguous. Trimming cost V 0 bases and J 5 bases, with 11 bases left between them. The CDR3 has 14 amino acids. Per germline, CDR1 SGHRS and CDR2 YFSETQ. The chain's CDR3 is CASSLDTGGTEAFF. In DNA, the CDR3 is TGCGCCAGCAGCTTGGATACGGGTGGGACTGAAGCTTTCTTT.

The genes are TRBV23-1 and TRBJ2-7; TRBD1 matches at 10 bases. TRBV23-1 is an ORF for which the function is uncertain. This CDR3 spans 18 amino acids. Trimming removed 5 bases from V and 0 bases from J; junction bases left unmatched: 13. The CDR3 protein is CASSNGLGDRGCSYEQYF. For the CDR3, the DNA is TGCGCCAGCAGTAATGGTTTGGGGGACAGGGGATGCTCCTACGAGCAGTACTTC.

This clone was observed a handful of times. The gene calls are TRBV14 and TRBJ2-7, with TRBD2 as a possible D gene (5 bases). CDR1 is SGHDN and CDR2 is FVKESK in the germline V gene. V lost 1 base to trimming and J lost 9 bases, with 10 bases between them. The CDR3 runs 12 residues. CDR3: CASSQVAGVQYF. CDR3 bases: TGTGCCAGCAGCCAAGTGGCGGGTGTGCAGTACTTC. Looking up the rest from reference TRBV14 and TRBJ2-7 gives the full variable domain: EAGVTQFPSHSVIEKGQTVTLRCDPISGHDNLYWYRRVMGKEIKFLLHFVKESKQDESGMPNNRFLAERTGGTYSTLKVQPAELEDSGVYFCASSQVAGVQYFGPGTRLTVT.

This clone turned up a few times. CDR3 region: CASSQAPGQGTAGYTF. CDR3 nucleotides: TGTGCCAGCAGCCAAGCTCCGGGACAGGGGACTGCTGGCTACACCTTC. This chain connects TRBV4-2 to TRBJ1-2, with 10 bases fitting TRBD1. The junction had 9 bases not matched to a gene; V was cut back by 1 base and J by 7 bases. The CDR3 runs to 16 residues. Germline V gene lookup returns CDR1 LGHNA and CDR2 YNFKEQ.

The chain uses TRBV6-5 and TRBJ1-5; D is possibly TRBD1 (5 bases). CDR1 is MNHEY and CDR2 is SVGAGI in the germline V gene. CDR3 length: 14 amino acids. V was pared by 7 bases and J by 4 bases, with 14 bases between. In DNA, the CDR3 is TGTGCCAGCACTCCGGGACGTGGAAATCAGCCCCAGCATTTT. It encodes CASTPGRGNQPQHF.

The rearrangement uses TRBV7-2 and TRBJ1-3; D unresolved. Germline V gene lookup returns CDR1 SGHTA and CDR2 FQGNSA. The CDR3 spans 14 residues. Trimming removed 1 base at V and 0 bases at J, with 4 bases between. The CDR3 nucleotides read TGTGCCAGCAGCTTAGGCAACTCTGGAAACACCATATATTTT. Its translation: CASSLGNSGNTIYF.

This chain links TRBV5-1 with TRBJ2-7, with 9 bases that match TRBD1. The V gene's germline CDR1 is SGHRS and CDR2 YFSETQ. The length of the CDR3 is 13 residues. With 4 bases clipped from V and 5 bases from J, the junction kept 4 bases outside the gene matches. The CDR3 region has the DNA TGCGCCAGCAGCCCCGGGACAGGGAACGAGCAGTACTTC. Protein product: CASSPGTGNEQYF.

This clone occurred a few times. This rearrangement joins TRBV7-6 to TRBJ2-7, with a tentative D call TRBD2 (5 bases). The V end lost 1 base, the J end lost 6 bases, and 13 bases lay between the germline ends. The CDR3 runs to 14 residues. Germline CDR1 SGHVS, CDR2 FNYEAQ. For the CDR3, the DNA is TGTGCCAGCAGCTTAGGTGGGAGTGGAGGCGAGCAGTACTTC. It codes for CASSLGGSGGEQYF.

The chain employs TRBV29-1 and TRBJ1-2; D remains ambiguous. The V and J ends lost 5 bases and 4 bases respectively, with 20 bases between them. From germline, CDR1 is SQVTM and CDR2 ANQGSEA. The CDR3 contains 15 residues. CDR3: CSVLKSRQPGYGYTF. The CDR3 DNA sequence: TGCAGCGTTCTGAAGAGTAGGCAGCCGGGCTATGGCTACACCTTC.

This clone came up once. The chain carries TRBV18 and TRBJ1-5; tentative D call: TRBD1 (6 bases). Germline CDR1 KGHSH, CDR2 LQKENI. V was clipped by 3 bases and J by 0 bases, with 15 bases between them. The CDR3 is 17 residues long. CDR3 amino acids: CASSPQNNRVSNQPQHF. CDR3 nucleotides: TGTGCCAGCTCACCGCAGAACAACAGGGTTAGCAATCAGCCCCAGCATTTT.

This chain connects TRBV6-6 to TRBJ2-4; 11 positions agree with TRBD1. The CDR3 contains 14 residues. Unmatched junction bases numbered 5, after V lost 4 bases and J lost 9 bases. The germline V gene has CDR1 MNHNY and CDR2 SVGAGI (reference sequence). In DNA form, the CDR3 reads TGTGCCAGCAGTTCGGGACAGGGGGTGGCCATTCAGTACTTC. Translated: CASSSGQGVAIQYF.

Worth noting for this clone: At one end the junction does not follow the germline gene, possibly because of a read error. The chain recombines TRBV30 with TRBJ1-6; D ambiguous. Germline V CDR1 and CDR2: GTSNPN, SVGIG (reference sequence). The CDR3 totals 11 residues. CDR3 in amino acids: CAWSSGGRTRF. In nucleotides, the CDR3 is TGTGCCTGGAGTTCCGGTGGGAGGACGCGCTTT. The full variable domain, with the rest looked up from reference TRBV30 and TRBJ1-6, is SQTIHQWPATLVQPVGSPLSLECTVEGTSNPNLYWYRQAAGRGLQLLFYSVGIGQISSEVPQNLSASRPQDRQFILSSKKLLLSDSGFYLCAWSSGGRTRFGNGTRLTVT.

The chain uses TRBV9 and TRBJ2-1; D may be TRBD2 (7 bases). This CDR3 spans 15 amino acids. The V end lost 4 bases, the J end lost 4 bases, and 15 bases lay between the germline ends. CDR1 is SGDLS, CDR2 YYNGEE, per germline. The CDR3 loop reads CASSKEGGLYNEQFF. The CDR3 coding sequence is TGTGCCAGCAGCAAGGAGGGGGGGTTGTACAATGAGCAGTTCTTC. Together with reference TRBV9 and TRBJ2-1, the CDR3 gives the full variable domain: DSGVTQTPKHLITATGQRVTLRCSPRSGDLSVYWYQQSLDQGLQFLIQYYNGEERAKGNILERFSAQQFPDLHSELNLSSLELGDSALYFCASSKEGGLYNEQFFGPGTRLTVL.

This clone came up a few times. The gene calls are TRBV19 and TRBJ2-1, with TRBD2 identical over 10 bases. This CDR3 comprises 17 residues. V shed 1 base, J shed 6 bases, and the junction held 9 bases outside the gene matches. The germline V gene has CDR1 LNHDA and CDR2 SQIVND (reference sequence). CDR3 nucleotides: TGTGCCAGTAGTATAGTCCGCAAGAGCGGGAGGGCCAATGAGCAGTTCTTC. It encodes CASSIVRKSGRANEQFF.

The rearrangement links TRBV30 to TRBJ2-4, with D perhaps TRBD1 (6 bases). Trimming took 3 bases from V and 8 from J, leaving 11 bases between them. The germline gives CDR1 GTSNPN, CDR2 SVGIG (reference sequence). The CDR3 spans 12 residues. The CDR3 protein is CAWSKDSYIQYF. DNA for the CDR3: TGTGCCTGGAGCAAGGACAGTTACATTCAGTACTTC.

This clone showed up just a few times. The chain has TRBV18 and TRBJ2-7; weak D call: TRBD2 (5 bases). Trimming left V 3 bases short and J 4 bases short, with 10 bases between. The germline gives CDR1 KGHSH, CDR2 LQKENI. This CDR3 is built from 13 residues. This chain's CDR3 is CASSPDGNYEQYF. Here the CDR3 DNA reads TGTGCCAGCTCACCGGACGGGAATTACGAGCAGTACTTC.

About this clone itself: One junction end does not reproduce the germline sequence, and a read error may be involved. The gene calls are TRBV15 and TRBJ1-4; D call uncertain. Germline V gives CDR1 LNHNV, CDR2 YYDKDF (reference sequence). The CDR3 is 13 residues long. The CDR3 DNA reads as TGTGCCACCAGCAGAGGAGAAGACGAAAAGCTGTTTTTT. It is translated as CATSRGEDEKLFF. Variable domain in full (rest from reference TRBV15 and TRBJ1-4): DAMVIQNPRYQVTQFGKPVTLSCSQTLNHNVMYWYQQKSSQAPKLLFHYYDKDFNNEADTPDNFQSRRPNTSFCFLDIRSPGLGDTAMYLCATSRGEDEKLFFGSGTQLSVL.

This chain links TRBV7-9 with TRBJ1-2; the D is unclear. The CDR3 sequence is 14 residues long. Trimming left V 5 bases short and J 0 bases short, with 10 bases between. Germline CDR1 SEHNR, CDR2 FQNEAQ (reference sequence). DNA of the CDR3: TGTGCCAGCAGCAGGCCGTCGGCTAACTATGGCTACACCTTC. Amino acids: CASSRPSANYGYTF.

In this sample, this clone turned up a few times. The rearrangement links TRBV6-5 to TRBJ2-5; the D is unclear. V gave up 6 bases and J gave up 4 bases, with 6 bases separating them. Per germline, CDR1 MNHEY and CDR2 SVGAGI. This CDR3 contains 11 residues. The CDR3 DNA reads as TGTGCCAGCAGCTTAGGAGAGACCCAGTACTTC. Translating it yields CASSLGETQYF.